A selection of T cell receptor beta chains follows, all from one sample in a study of blood T cell repertoires in COVID-19. TCRdb's table, derived via immunoSEQ multiplex PCR, lists solely in-frame clones and lacks some. The sample holds roughly 97,000 clones, around nine tenths seen once. The sequencing input was peripheral blood. These receptors were taken from a human donor in a cohort sampled during active COVID-19. CDR3s include the opening cysteine and the closing phenylalanine or tryptophan. The D gene is left open where the match is weak. Some rows have no size entry. The others give once, few or many, or a class for an expanded clone.

J gene: TRBJ2-1; clone size: once; V gene: TRBV11-2; D gene: TRBD1; CDR3 DNA: TGTGCCAGCAGCCCGGACAGGAATGAGCAGTTCTTC; CDR3 protein: CASSPDRNEQFF
J gene: TRBJ2-7; clone size: NA; V gene: TRBV7-2; D gene: NA; CDR3 DNA: TGTGCCAGCAGCCTCAGAGGCCTCGCCTACGAGCAGTACTTC; CDR3 protein: CASSLRGLAYEQYF
J gene: TRBJ1-1; clone size: NA; V gene: TRBV28; D gene: NA; CDR3 DNA: TGTGCCAGCAGTCGGAACCGGATCAGGGTGAACACTGAAGCTTTCTTT; CDR3 protein: CASSRNRIRVNTEAFF
J gene: TRBJ1-1; clone size: NA; V gene: TRBV6-5; D gene: NA; CDR3 DNA: TGTGCCACCCTATCATCAGGGGCCCTGAACACTGAAGCTTTCTTT; CDR3 protein: CATLSSGALNTEAFF
J gene: TRBJ2-7; clone size: NA; V gene: TRBV5-1; D gene: TRBD2; CDR3 DNA: TGCGCCAGCAGTGACCAGACTAGCGGACCCTACGAGCAGTACTTC; CDR3 protein: CASSDQTSGPYEQYF
J gene: TRBJ2-2; clone size: NA; V gene: TRBV7-9; D gene: TRBD1; CDR3 DNA: TGTGCCAGCAGCTCCCCAGGGGGACAGGGGACTCCTAACACCGGGGAGCTGTTTTTT; CDR3 protein: CASSSPGGQGTPNTGELFF
J gene: TRBJ1-4; clone size: NA; V gene: TRBV5-6; D gene: NA; CDR3 DNA: TGTGCCAGCAGCTTGAGGAGGGGAGAAAAACTGTTTTTT; CDR3 protein: CASSLRRGEKLFF
J gene: TRBJ1-4; clone size: once; V gene: TRBV18; D gene: TRBD1; CDR3 DNA: TGTGCCAGCTCCCCTATCTACGAACAGGGGGAAAAACTGTTTTTT; CDR3 protein: CASSPIYEQGEKLFF
J gene: TRBJ1-6; clone size: NA; V gene: TRBV27; D gene: NA; CDR3 DNA: TGTGCCAGCAGTAGGGGTATCGGATATAATTCACCCCTCCACTTT; CDR3 protein: CASSRGIGYNSPLHF
J gene: TRBJ1-1; clone size: NA; V gene: TRBV28; D gene: NA; CDR3 DNA: TGTGCCAGCAGGATAACCGGGAAGAACACTGAAGCTTTCTTT; CDR3 protein: CASRITGKNTEAFF
J gene: TRBJ2-1; clone size: NA; V gene: TRBV5-1; D gene: TRBD2; CDR3 DNA: TGCGCCAGCAGCTTGAGCGGGAGTGGCAATGAGCAGTTCTTC; CDR3 protein: CASSLSGSGNEQFF
J gene: TRBJ1-4; clone size: NA; V gene: TRBV28; D gene: TRBD1; CDR3 DNA: TGTGCCAGCAGTCCCGGGGACAGAAGAAATGAAAAACTGTTTTTT; CDR3 protein: CASSPGDRRNEKLFF
J gene: TRBJ2-7; clone size: NA; V gene: TRBV6-2/TRBV6-3; D gene: NA; CDR3 DNA: TGTGCCAGCAGTTCTCGGGGACTTCGGTTCGAAGGCTACGAGCAGTACTTC; CDR3 protein: CASSSRGLRFEGYEQYF
J gene: TRBJ2-5; clone size: NA; V gene: TRBV2; D gene: NA; CDR3 DNA: TGTGCCAGCCAGGAGAGGGGGTTGACCCAGTACTTC; CDR3 protein: CASQERGLTQYF
J gene: TRBJ1-3; clone size: NA; V gene: TRBV25-1; D gene: TRBD1; CDR3 DNA: TGTGCCAGCAGTAATTCAGGGGGCGCTGGAAACACCATATATTTT; CDR3 protein: CASSNSGGAGNTIYF
J gene: TRBJ2-4; clone size: NA; V gene: TRBV28; D gene: TRBD2; CDR3 DNA: TGTGCCAGCCACCCGCGGGGGAGGAACATTCAGTACTTC; CDR3 protein: CASHPRGRNIQYF
J gene: TRBJ2-3; clone size: NA; V gene: TRBV6-2/TRBV6-3; D gene: NA; CDR3 DNA: TGTGCCAGCAGTGCACCCTCGGGGGTCTGGGCAGATACGCAGTATTTT; CDR3 protein: CASSAPSGVWADTQYF
J gene: TRBJ1-1; clone size: NA; V gene: TRBV5-1; D gene: NA; CDR3 DNA: TGCGCCAGCAGCTTGGGGGGCAGGGAAAACACTGAAGCTTTCTTT; CDR3 protein: CASSLGGRENTEAFF
J gene: TRBJ2-2; clone size: NA; V gene: TRBV1; D gene: NA; CDR3 DNA: TGCACCAGCAGCCCCGGGACAGGGATAAACACCGGGGAGCTGTTTTTT; CDR3 protein: CTSSPGTGINTGELFF
J gene: TRBJ1-1; clone size: NA; V gene: TRBV4-1; D gene: TRBD1; CDR3 DNA: TGCGCCAGCAGCCACACCAGGGACAGGGGGCGCGGAACTGAAGCTTTCTTT; CDR3 protein: CASSHTRDRGRGTEAFF
J gene: TRBJ1-2; clone size: once; V gene: TRBV4-3; D gene: NA; CDR3 DNA: TGCGCCAGCAGCCAAGATCTGGGGGGGCGCAGCTATGGCTACACCTTC; CDR3 protein: CASSQDLGGRSYGYTF
J gene: TRBJ1-2; clone size: NA; V gene: TRBV13; D gene: NA; CDR3 DNA: TGTGCCAGCAGCTATATTCACAGGGAGAACTATGGCTACACCTTC; CDR3 protein: CASSYIHRENYGYTF
J gene: TRBJ2-7; clone size: NA; V gene: TRBV21-1; D gene: NA; CDR3 DNA: TGTGCCAGCACGCCTAAACAGGATTCCTACGAGCAGTACTTC; CDR3 protein: CASTPKQDSYEQYF
J gene: TRBJ1-3; clone size: once; V gene: TRBV18; D gene: NA; CDR3 DNA: TGTGCCAGCTCACCTTCACAGGCAAAGAGCTCTGGAAACACCATATATTTT; CDR3 protein: CASSPSQAKSSGNTIYF
J gene: TRBJ1-1; clone size: NA; V gene: TRBV5-4; D gene: NA; CDR3 DNA: TGTGCCAGCAGCACTGGGGGGGCGGCGAACACTGAAGCTTTCTTT; CDR3 protein: CASSTGGAANTEAFF
J gene: TRBJ2-1; clone size: once; V gene: TRBV18; D gene: TRBD2; CDR3 DNA: TGTGCCAGCTCACCGGGACTAGCGGGGGATAGTGAGCAGTTCTTC; CDR3 protein: CASSPGLAGDSEQFF
J gene: TRBJ1-6; clone size: NA; V gene: TRBV5-5; D gene: TRBD1; CDR3 DNA: TGTGCCAGCAGCTTCGGGACAGGGTCTTCACCCCTCCACTTT; CDR3 protein: CASSFGTGSSPLHF
J gene: TRBJ1-6; clone size: few; V gene: TRBV5-6; D gene: TRBD1; CDR3 DNA: TGTGCCAGCAGCCCCGGGGGGACAGGGTTTTCACCCCTCCACTTT; CDR3 protein: CASSPGGTGFSPLHF
J gene: TRBJ2-7; clone size: once; V gene: TRBV24-1; D gene: NA; CDR3 DNA: TGTGCCACCAGTGACCCCGTTTCCTACGAGCAGTACTTC; CDR3 protein: CATSDPVSYEQYF
J gene: TRBJ2-7; clone size: NA; V gene: TRBV5-1; D gene: NA; CDR3 DNA: TGCGCCAGCAGCTTTAGGAGCTCCTACGAGCAGTACTTC; CDR3 protein: CASSFRSSYEQYF
J gene: TRBJ1-2; clone size: NA; V gene: TRBV19; D gene: TRBD1; CDR3 DNA: TGTGCCAGTACAAGAACAGGGGATACCTATGGCTACACCTTC; CDR3 protein: CASTRTGDTYGYTF
J gene: TRBJ1-2; clone size: NA; V gene: TRBV24-1; D gene: TRBD1; CDR3 DNA: TGTGCCACCAGTGGCCCTGGGACAGGGAGCGGCTACACCTTC; CDR3 protein: CATSGPGTGSGYTF
J gene: TRBJ2-5; clone size: NA; V gene: TRBV4-3; D gene: TRBD1; CDR3 DNA: TGCGCCAGCAGCCACGACAGGGTCGGAGAGACCCAGTACTTC; CDR3 protein: CASSHDRVGETQYF
J gene: TRBJ2-5; clone size: NA; V gene: TRBV4-3; D gene: TRBD2; CDR3 DNA: TGCGCCAGCAGCCACCCGGGACTAGCCCAGACCCAGTACTTC; CDR3 protein: CASSHPGLAQTQYF
J gene: TRBJ1-6; clone size: NA; V gene: TRBV6-5; D gene: TRBD1; CDR3 DNA: TGTGCCAGCAGACAGGGGGTAGATAATTCACCCCTCCACTTT; CDR3 protein: CASRQGVDNSPLHF
J gene: TRBJ2-5; clone size: once; V gene: TRBV3-1/TRBV3-2; D gene: NA; CDR3 DNA: TGTGCCAGCAGCCAAGATCGCGGGAACCAAGAGACCCAGTACTTC; CDR3 protein: CASSQDRGNQETQYF
J gene: TRBJ2-5; clone size: NA; V gene: TRBV4-2; D gene: TRBD2; CDR3 DNA: TGTGCCAGCAGCCAAGAGGCTAGCGGGGGGCCAGGGGTAGAGACCCAGTACTTC; CDR3 protein: CASSQEASGGPGVETQYF
J gene: TRBJ2-7; clone size: few; V gene: TRBV6-5; D gene: TRBD2; CDR3 DNA: TGTGCCAGCAGGGAGGGAGGGAGCTACGAGCAGTACTTC; CDR3 protein: CASREGGSYEQYF
J gene: TRBJ1-2; clone size: NA; V gene: TRBV6-5; D gene: NA; CDR3 DNA: TGTGCCAGCACCCGGACGGGGTACTATGGCTACACCTTC; CDR3 protein: CASTRTGYYGYTF
J gene: TRBJ2-7; clone size: NA; V gene: TRBV7-2; D gene: TRBD1; CDR3 DNA: TGTGCCAGCAGCTTCGACAGGGGGCCCAACGAGCAGTACTTC; CDR3 protein: CASSFDRGPNEQYF
J gene: TRBJ2-3; clone size: NA; V gene: TRBV9; D gene: TRBD2; CDR3 DNA: TGTGCCAGCAGCGGAGGGGAGGGGAGGACAGATACGCAGTATTTT; CDR3 protein: CASSGGEGRTDTQYF
J gene: TRBJ2-7; clone size: NA; V gene: TRBV6-5; D gene: TRBD1; CDR3 DNA: TGTGCCAGCAACCCGCCGGGACAGGAGTACGAGCAGTACTTC; CDR3 protein: CASNPPGQEYEQYF
J gene: TRBJ2-7; clone size: NA; V gene: TRBV7-2; D gene: NA; CDR3 DNA: TGTGCCAGCAGCTTAGTAGCTGGGGGAGGGGGCGAGCAGTACTTC; CDR3 protein: CASSLVAGGGGEQYF
J gene: TRBJ1-5; clone size: NA; V gene: TRBV4-1; D gene: TRBD1; CDR3 DNA: TGCGCCAGCAGCCAAGATCCTCGAGGCCCCGGGACAGGCCTCCAGAGTCGGCCCCAGCATTTT; CDR3 protein: CASSQDPRGPGTGLQSRPQHF
J gene: TRBJ2-7; clone size: NA; V gene: TRBV4-2; D gene: TRBD1; CDR3 DNA: TGTGCCAGCAGCCAAGAGGAGACAGGGGGCGTGATTCGGTACTTC; CDR3 protein: CASSQEETGGVIRYF
J gene: TRBJ1-2; clone size: NA; V gene: TRBV27; D gene: TRBD1; CDR3 DNA: TGTGCCAGCAGTACCAACAGGGGATGGGGTAAGGGCTACACCTTC; CDR3 protein: CASSTNRGWGKGYTF
J gene: TRBJ2-7; clone size: NA; V gene: TRBV6-5; D gene: TRBD2; CDR3 DNA: TGTGCCAGCAGAATACCGGGGGGATACGAGCAGTACTTC; CDR3 protein: CASRIPGGYEQYF
J gene: TRBJ1-5; clone size: NA; V gene: TRBV6-5; D gene: NA; CDR3 DNA: TGTGCCAGCAGTAACAGGGAAAGCAATCAGCCCCAGCATTTT; CDR3 protein: CASSNRESNQPQHF
J gene: TRBJ2-2; clone size: NA; V gene: TRBV9; D gene: NA; CDR3 DNA: TGTGCCAGCAGCGTAGAGGCAGGGAACACCGGGGAGCTGTTTTTT; CDR3 protein: CASSVEAGNTGELFF
J gene: TRBJ2-3; clone size: NA; V gene: TRBV9; D gene: TRBD2; CDR3 DNA: TGTGCCAGCAGCGTAGATCCCTGGGCGGGGGGAGCGGGATCCACAGATACGCAGTATTTT; CDR3 protein: CASSVDPWAGGAGSTDTQYF
J gene: TRBJ2-5; clone size: NA; V gene: TRBV7-3; D gene: TRBD2; CDR3 DNA: TGTGCCAGCAGCCGTAGCGGGGCCTACCAAGAGACCCAGTACTTC; CDR3 protein: CASSRSGAYQETQYF
J gene: TRBJ1-2; clone size: NA; V gene: TRBV5-1; D gene: TRBD1; CDR3 DNA: TGCGCCAGCAGCTTGGCAGGGGGTAATGGCTACACCTTC; CDR3 protein: CASSLAGGNGYTF
J gene: TRBJ2-7; clone size: once; V gene: TRBV12-5; D gene: TRBD1; CDR3 DNA: TGTGCTAGTGGTTTGGGACAGGGGGAAAGGGGCTACGAGCAGTACTTC; CDR3 protein: CASGLGQGERGYEQYF
J gene: TRBJ1-1; clone size: NA; V gene: TRBV6-6; D gene: NA; CDR3 DNA: TGTGCCAGCAGTGAGCCGGGACAAAACACTGAAGCTTTCTTT; CDR3 protein: CASSEPGQNTEAFF
J gene: TRBJ1-5; clone size: NA; V gene: TRBV10-3; D gene: NA; CDR3 DNA: TGTGCCATCAGTGAGTCTGGACAACCCAATCAGCCCCAGCATTTT; CDR3 protein: CAISESGQPNQPQHF